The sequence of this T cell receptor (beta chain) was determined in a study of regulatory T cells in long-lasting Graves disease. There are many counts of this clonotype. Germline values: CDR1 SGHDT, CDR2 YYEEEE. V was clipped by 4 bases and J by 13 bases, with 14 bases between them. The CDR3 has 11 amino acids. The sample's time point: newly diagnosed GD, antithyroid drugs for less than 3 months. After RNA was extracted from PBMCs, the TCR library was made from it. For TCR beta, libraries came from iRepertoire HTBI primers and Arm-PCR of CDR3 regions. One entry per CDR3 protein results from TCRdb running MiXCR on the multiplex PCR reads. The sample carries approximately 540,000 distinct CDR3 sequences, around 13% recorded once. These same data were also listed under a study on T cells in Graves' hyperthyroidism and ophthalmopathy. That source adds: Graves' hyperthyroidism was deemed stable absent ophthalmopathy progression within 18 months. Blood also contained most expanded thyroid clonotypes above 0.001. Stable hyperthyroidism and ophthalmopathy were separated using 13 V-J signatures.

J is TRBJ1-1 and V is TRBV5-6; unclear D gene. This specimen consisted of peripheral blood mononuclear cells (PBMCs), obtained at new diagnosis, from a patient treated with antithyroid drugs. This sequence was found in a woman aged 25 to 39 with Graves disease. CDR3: CASSTASDFFF. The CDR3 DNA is TGTGCCAGCAGCACCGCCTCCGACTTTTTCTTT.